The 19 T cell receptor beta chains below come from one sample, sequenced in a study of blood T cell repertoires in COVID-19. Clones were read by immunoSEQ multiplex PCR, and TCRdb kept only the in-frame ones, dropping some. The data show 35,000 to 50,000 clones, roughly 83% seen once. Sample: peripheral blood. These receptors originate from a human donor with acute or convalescent COVID-19. The donor label of this sample is uncertain.

This chain links TRBV7-2 with TRBJ2-1; D perhaps matches TRBD2 (5 bases). Trimming took off 0 bases at V and 4 bases at J, with 10 bases between the two ends. Germline V gene lookup returns CDR1 SGHTA and CDR2 FQGNSA. CDR3 length: 15 residues. In nucleotides, the CDR3 is TGTGCCAGCAGCTTAGCAGGACTGGCTTACAATGAGCAGTTCTTC. It codes for CASSLAGLAYNEQFF.

This clone was counted between two and nine times. This rearrangement joins TRBV7-2 to TRBJ1-3; a possible D gene is TRBD1 (5 bases). CDR1 is SGHTA, CDR2 FQGNSA, per germline. This CDR3 contains 15 residues. Trimming stripped 0 bases from V and 1 base from J, with 7 bases between. CDR3 amino acids: CASSLAGASGNTIYF. Here the CDR3 DNA reads TGTGCCAGCAGCTTAGCAGGGGCTTCTGGAAACACCATATATTTT.

The rearrangement links TRBV5-4 to TRBJ2-2, with TRBD1 identical over 8 bases. The V gene end was trimmed by 0 bases and the J gene end by 6 bases; junction bases not matched to a gene: 4. This CDR3 has 15 amino acids. CDR1 and CDR2 from the germline V gene are SGHNT and YYREEE (reference sequence). CDR3 nucleotides: TGTGCCAGCAGCTTGGTCGGACAGGGATCCGGGGAGCTGTTTTTT. Protein product: CASSLVGQGSGELFF.

A single count supports this clone. The V gene is TRBV4-1, the J gene TRBJ2-5, with a weak D call TRBD1 (5 bases). Trimming left V 1 base short and J 5 bases short, with 14 bases between. This CDR3 has 15 residues. CDR1 MGHRA and CDR2 YSYEKL come from the germline V gene. CDR3 region: CASSQGRKGSETQYF. DNA for the CDR3: TGCGCCAGCAGCCAAGGGCGAAAGGGGTCGGAGACCCAGTACTTC.

This sequence joins TRBV19 and TRBJ2-1; 7 nucleotides match TRBD2. This CDR3 comprises 15 residues. Trimming took 2 bases from V and 7 from J; bases not matched to a gene: 8. From germline, CDR1 is LNHDA and CDR2 SQIVND (reference sequence). The CDR3 sequence: CASSITGGWGNEQFF. CDR3 bases: TGTGCCAGTAGTATAACGGGGGGATGGGGGAATGAGCAGTTCTTC.

This sequence joins TRBV6-6 and TRBJ2-7; D gene uncertain. Trimming pared 7 bases from V and 4 bases from J, leaving 14 bases between. Germline CDR1 is MNHNY and CDR2 is SVGAGI (reference sequence). The CDR3 runs to 13 residues. The CDR3: CASTHTHPYEQYF. The DNA for the CDR3 is TGTGCCAGCACTCACACGCATCCGTACGAGCAGTACTTC.

About this clone itself: Different DNA sequences within this sample yield the same CDR3. This rearrangement joins TRBV4-3 to TRBJ2-6; 10 bases map to TRBD2. Germline V gene sequence: CDR1 LGHNA, CDR2 YSLEER. V trimming: 4 bases; J trimming: 2 bases; junction bases outside the gene matches: 5. This CDR3 contains 17 residues. The CDR3 DNA reads as TGCGCCAGCAGCCTCAGCGGGGGGGCCACTGGGGCCAACGTCCTGACTTTC. Translation: CASSLSGGATGANVLTF.

This clone is a singleton in its sample. The gene calls are TRBV28 and TRBJ1-5, with 9 bases aligning to TRBD1. The V and J ends lost 6 bases and 6 bases, in that order; junction bases with no gene match: 12. This CDR3 comprises 16 residues. CDR1 is MDHEN and CDR2 is SYDVKM in the germline V gene. CDR3: CASSPAGTGFSQPQHF. The CDR3 region has the DNA TGTGCCAGCAGCCCGGCCGGGACAGGGTTCAGTCAGCCCCAGCATTTT.

The chain links TRBV7-8 to TRBJ2-1; the D gene is possibly TRBD1 (6 bases). Germline V gives CDR1 SGHVS, CDR2 FQNEAQ. The CDR3 length is 15 residues. V was pared by 3 bases and J by 6 bases, with 15 bases between. DNA for the CDR3: TGTGCCAGCAGCTTGCAAACAGGGCGTCCCAATGAGCAGTTCTTC. Amino acids: CASSLQTGRPNEQFF.

The chain uses TRBV9 and TRBJ2-3; 7 bases align to TRBD2. The junction had 5 bases not matched to a gene; V was cut back by 4 bases and J by 0 bases. In germline, CDR1 is SGDLS, CDR2 YYNGEE. The CDR3 has 15 residues. CDR3 DNA sequence: TGTGCCAGCAGCTTTAGCGGGCTTAGCACAGATACGCAGTATTTT. Translating gives CASSFSGLSTDTQYF. The full variable domain, rest sourced from reference TRBV9 and TRBJ2-3, is DSGVTQTPKHLITATGQRVTLRCSPRSGDLSVYWYQQSLDQGLQFLIQYYNGEERAKGNILERFSAQQFPDLHSELNLSSLELGDSALYFCASSFSGLSTDTQYFGPGTRLTVL.

V usage is TRBV28 and J usage is TRBJ1-5; 7 bases match TRBD1. The V segment lost 3 bases and the J segment 4 bases; nucleotides outside the gene matches: 6. The CDR3 has 15 residues. Germline assignment: CDR1 MDHEN and CDR2 SYDVKM. The CDR3 DNA follows: TGTGCCAGCAGTTTTGGGACAGTTCTTAATCAGCCCCAGCATTTT. Residues: CASSFGTVLNQPQHF.

The chain combines TRBV15 with TRBJ2-4, with 11 bases matching TRBD2. The CDR3 runs 18 residues. V was pared by 3 bases and J by 1 base, with 8 bases of the junction left unmatched. Germline loops: CDR1 LNHNV, CDR2 YYDKDF (reference sequence). This chain's CDR3 is CATSSRLAGSSAKNIQYF. For the CDR3, the DNA is TGTGCCACCAGCAGCCGACTAGCGGGGAGTAGCGCCAAAAACATTCAGTACTTC.

V gene TRBV25-1 combines with J gene TRBJ2-1; D remains unclear. The CDR3 spans 12 residues. Germline CDR1 MGHDK, CDR2 SYGVNS. Trimming left V 0 bases short and J 7 bases short, with 4 bases between. The CDR3: CASSEYANEQFF. In DNA form, the CDR3 reads TGTGCCAGCAGTGAATATGCGAATGAGCAGTTCTTC.

This chain connects TRBV6-6 to TRBJ2-3, with D possibly being TRBD2 (6 bases). V was pared by 5 bases and J by 6 bases, with 9 bases between. Germline CDR1 is MNHNY and CDR2 is SVGAGI (reference sequence). The CDR3 is 12 residues long. The CDR3 region is CASSRAGDTQYF. The CDR3 DNA follows: TGTGCCAGCAGTCGGGCGGGGGATACGCAGTATTTT.

V gene TRBV27 combines with J gene TRBJ2-7, with TRBD2 matching 11 bases. Per the germline V gene, CDR1 is MNHEY and CDR2 is SMNVEV (reference sequence). There are 17 residues in the CDR3. Trimming at V came to 2 bases and at J to 2 bases, leaving 8 bases not matched to a gene. CDR3: CASSLLPSLAGAYEQYF. The CDR3, as DNA: TGTGCCAGCAGTTTACTTCCGTCACTAGCGGGAGCCTACGAGCAGTACTTC.

The chain couples TRBV27 to TRBJ1-2; 11 bases match TRBD1. This CDR3 is built from 14 residues. Unmatched junction bases numbered 8, after V lost 6 bases and J lost 8 bases. In germline, CDR1 is MNHEY, CDR2 SMNVEV (reference sequence). The CDR3 region has the DNA TGTGCCAGCAGATGGACAGGGGGCGGCCAAGGCTACACCTTC. It yields the protein CASRWTGGGQGYTF.

The chain is built from TRBV11-3 and TRBJ2-1, with a weak D call TRBD2 (5 bases). The V and J ends lost 6 bases and 7 bases respectively, with 19 bases between them. Germline V gives CDR1 SGHNT, CDR2 YENEEA. The CDR3 length is 15 residues. CDR3 nucleotide sequence: TGTGCCAGCAGTCCACCGGGGAGAGGCGTGAATGAGCAGTTCTTC. Its protein product is CASSPPGRGVNEQFF.

J is TRBJ1-2 and V is TRBV27; tentatively, D is TRBD1 (6 bases). Trimming pared 5 bases from V and 1 base from J, leaving 11 bases between. Germline V gives CDR1 MNHEY, CDR2 SMNVEV (reference sequence). CDR3 length: 14 residues. DNA for the CDR3: TGTGCCAGCAGTATCAACAGGGTTAACTATGGCTACACCTTC. It is translated as CASSINRVNYGYTF.

This chain connects TRBV30 to TRBJ2-7, with TRBD2 matching over 11 bases. The length of the CDR3 is 13 residues. V was pared by 1 base and J by 4 bases, with 0 bases of the junction left unmatched. CDR1 GTSNPN and CDR2 SVGIG come from the germline V gene (reference sequence). CDR3 in amino acids: CAWSGLAGYEQYF. DNA for the CDR3: TGTGCCTGGAGTGGACTAGCGGGGTACGAGCAGTACTTC.